This T cell receptor (beta chain) derives from a study of T cell responses to AZD1222 COVID-19 vaccine. General study results and limits: Mapped onto spike, vaccine-associated CD4 TCRs spanned it and were dominant at 160-218 and 743-854. Spike-specific TCRs gained breadth and depth after people received two AZD1222 doses.

V was pared by 1 base and J by 1 base, with 5 bases of the junction left unmatched. Germline-derived CDR1 and CDR2 are KGHDR and SFDVKD. This CDR3 spans 16 amino acids. TCRdb keeps only in-frame clones here, not all; method: immunoSEQ multiplex PCR. The sample has approximately 99,000 clones, 86% seen once; the top ten hold approximately 3%. In the case of this clone: Its antigen remains unidentified.

Material: peripheral blood, obtained on day 0 of AZD1222 vaccination. The source of this sequence is an adult in good health. The chain links TRBV24-1 to TRBJ1-2, with TRBD1 matching over 7 bases. The CDR3: CATSDFRAGGNYGYTF. In DNA, the CDR3 is TGTGCCACCAGTGATTTTCGGGCAGGGGGTAACTATGGCTACACCTTC.